The clone carrying this T cell receptor (beta chain) was counted ten times or more. Its matching antigen is unknown. This specimen belongs to a study of T-cell reconstitution after alpha-beta-depleted transplantation in children. Points from the study as a whole: It was newly produced T cells that mostly accounted for T-cell counts and diversity one year after transplant. High day-60 TCRbeta diversity in some patients came from surviving recipient T cells and thymic progenitors. Expanded clones from the graft, numbering several hundred, reportedly supplied alpha-beta T cells about two months after transplant.

Trimming took 3 bases from V and 3 from J; bases not matched to a gene: 1. This CDR3 is built from 14 residues. The germline gives CDR1 DFQATT, CDR2 SNEGSKA (reference sequence). Unique molecular identifiers featured in how the TCRbeta library was prepared. TCRdb re-called the PCR reads through MiXCR, storing one row per CDR3 protein. The table records about 300,000 distinct CDR3 sequences, around 10% of them present only once. The sample consisted of PBMCs, taken before TCRalphabeta/CD19-depleted stem cell transplant. This clonotype was sampled from a boy in the first two years of life with acute myeloid leukemia, due to receive a stem cell transplant. The chain couples TRBV20-1 to TRBJ2-3; 12 bases match TRBD2. The CDR3 sequence is CSASGTSGTDTQYF. The CDR3 DNA reads as TGCAGTGCTAGCGGGACTAGCGGGACAGATACGCAGTATTTT.